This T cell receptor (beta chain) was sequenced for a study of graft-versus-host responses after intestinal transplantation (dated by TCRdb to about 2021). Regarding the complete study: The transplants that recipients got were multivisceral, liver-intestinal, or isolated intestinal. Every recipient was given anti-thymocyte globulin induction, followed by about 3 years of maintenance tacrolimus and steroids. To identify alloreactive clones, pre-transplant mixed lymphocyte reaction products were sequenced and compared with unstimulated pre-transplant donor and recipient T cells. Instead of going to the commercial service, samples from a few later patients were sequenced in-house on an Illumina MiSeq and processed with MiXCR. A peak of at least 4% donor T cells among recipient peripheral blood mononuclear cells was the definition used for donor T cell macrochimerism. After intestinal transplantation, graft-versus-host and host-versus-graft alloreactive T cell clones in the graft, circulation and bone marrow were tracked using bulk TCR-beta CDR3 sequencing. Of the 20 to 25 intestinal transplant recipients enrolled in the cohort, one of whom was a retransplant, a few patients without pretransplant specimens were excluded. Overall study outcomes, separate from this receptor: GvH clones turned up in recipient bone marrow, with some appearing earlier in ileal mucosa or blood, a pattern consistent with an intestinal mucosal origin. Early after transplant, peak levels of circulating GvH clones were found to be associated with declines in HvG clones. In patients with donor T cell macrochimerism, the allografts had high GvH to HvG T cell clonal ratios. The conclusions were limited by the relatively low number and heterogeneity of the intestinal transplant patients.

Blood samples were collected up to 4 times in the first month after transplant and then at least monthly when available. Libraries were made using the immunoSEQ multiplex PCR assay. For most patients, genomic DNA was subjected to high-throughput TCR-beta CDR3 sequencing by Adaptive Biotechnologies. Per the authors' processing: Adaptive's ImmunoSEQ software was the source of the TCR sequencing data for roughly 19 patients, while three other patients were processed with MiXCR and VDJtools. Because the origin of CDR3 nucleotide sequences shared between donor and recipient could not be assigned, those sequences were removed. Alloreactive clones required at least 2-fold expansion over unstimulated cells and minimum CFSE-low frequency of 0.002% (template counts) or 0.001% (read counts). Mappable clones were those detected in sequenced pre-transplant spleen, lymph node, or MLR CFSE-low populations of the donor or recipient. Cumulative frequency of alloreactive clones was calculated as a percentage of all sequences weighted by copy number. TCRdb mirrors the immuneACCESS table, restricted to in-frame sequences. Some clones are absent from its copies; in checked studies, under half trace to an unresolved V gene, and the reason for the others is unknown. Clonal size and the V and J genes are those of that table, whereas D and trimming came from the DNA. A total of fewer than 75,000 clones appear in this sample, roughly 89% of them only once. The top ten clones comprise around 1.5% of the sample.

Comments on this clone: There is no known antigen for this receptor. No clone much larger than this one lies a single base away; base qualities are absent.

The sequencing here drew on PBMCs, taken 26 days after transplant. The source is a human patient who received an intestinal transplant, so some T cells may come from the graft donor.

The DNA sequence follows: TGTGCCATCAGTGAAGTAGGGGTGGATGAGCAGTACTTC. This yields the protein CAISEVGVDEQYF. The V gene is TRBV10-3 and the J gene is TRBJ2-7, and possibly TRBD1, on 5 matching bases. In the germline V gene, CDR1 corresponds to ENHRY and CDR2 to SYGVKD. The CDR3 measures 13 amino acids from cysteine to phenylalanine. Just the 39-base CDR3 DNA is kept, in frame starting at base 1. At the junction V is shortened by 3 bases and J by 7 bases, with 13 bases in between.